This TCR beta chain was identified in a study of T-cell reconstitution after alpha-beta-depleted transplantation in children. The study, taken as a whole, reports: Several patients had high TCRbeta diversity at day 60; it came from surviving recipient T cells and thymic progenitors. One year post-transplant, T-cell counts and diversity were largely derived from T cells produced anew. Alpha-beta T cells about two months after transplant reportedly derived from several hundred expanded graft clones.

This clonotype showed up many times. Its antigen remains unidentified. TCRbeta library construction was performed incorporating unique molecular identifiers. TCRdb passed the PCR reads through MiXCR, listing each CDR3 protein once. The sample comprises around 440,000 distinct CDR3 sequences, over 9.5% of which are singletons, and approximately 2% rests with the top ten. Trimming stripped 3 bases from V and 6 bases from J, with 18 bases between. Germline lookup yields CDR1 GTSNPN and CDR2 SVGIG (reference sequence). This CDR3 spans 14 amino acids. The TCR comes from a child aged 2-15 years with inherited bone marrow failure, due to receive a stem cell transplant. The V and J genes are TRBV30 and TRBJ2-7; maybe TRBD1 (5 bases). Sample: PBMCs, taken before TCRalphabeta/CD19-depleted stem cell transplant. The CDR3 DNA reads as TGTGCCTGGAGGCTGGGGCTAGGCTCGGGCGAGCAGTACTTC. It is translated as CAWRLGLGSGEQYF. The entire variable domain, with the rest obtained from reference TRBV30 and TRBJ2-7, is as follows: SQTIHQWPATLVQPVGSPLSLECTVEGTSNPNLYWYRQAAGRGLQLLFYSVGIGQISSEVPQNLSASRPQDRQFILSSKKLLLSDSGFYLCAWRLGLGSGEQYFGPGTRLTVT.